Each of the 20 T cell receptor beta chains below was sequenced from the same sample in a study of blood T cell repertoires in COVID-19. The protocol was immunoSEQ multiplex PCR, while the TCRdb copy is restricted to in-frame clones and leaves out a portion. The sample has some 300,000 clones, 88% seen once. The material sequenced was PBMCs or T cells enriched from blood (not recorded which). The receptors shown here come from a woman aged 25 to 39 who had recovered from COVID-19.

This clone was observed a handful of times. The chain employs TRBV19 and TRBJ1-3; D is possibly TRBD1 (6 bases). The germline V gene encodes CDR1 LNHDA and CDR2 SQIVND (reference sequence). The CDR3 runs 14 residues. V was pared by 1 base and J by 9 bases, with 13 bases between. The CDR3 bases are TGTGCCAGTAGTATAGGAGCGGGGGCCGGCACCATATATTTT. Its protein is CASSIGAGAGTIYF.

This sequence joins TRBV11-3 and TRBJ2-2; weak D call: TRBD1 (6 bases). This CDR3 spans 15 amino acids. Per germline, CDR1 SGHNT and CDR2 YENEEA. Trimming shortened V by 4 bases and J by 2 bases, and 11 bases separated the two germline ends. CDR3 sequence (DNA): TGTGCCAGCAGCTCGACAGGCCCTAACACCGGGGAGCTGTTTTTT. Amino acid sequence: CASSSTGPNTGELFF.

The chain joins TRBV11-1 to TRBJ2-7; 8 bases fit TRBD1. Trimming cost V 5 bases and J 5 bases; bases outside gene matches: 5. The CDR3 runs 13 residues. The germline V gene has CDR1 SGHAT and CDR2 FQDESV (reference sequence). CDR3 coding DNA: TGTGCCAGCAGCCAGGACAGGGTCCACGAGCAGTACTTC. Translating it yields CASSQDRVHEQYF.

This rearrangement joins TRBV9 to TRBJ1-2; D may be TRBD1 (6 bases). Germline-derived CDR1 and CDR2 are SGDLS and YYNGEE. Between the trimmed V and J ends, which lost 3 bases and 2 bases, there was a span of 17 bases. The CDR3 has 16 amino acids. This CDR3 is CASSGEIGQLNYGYTF. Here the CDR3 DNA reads TGTGCCAGCAGCGGGGAAATCGGACAGTTAAACTATGGCTACACCTTC.

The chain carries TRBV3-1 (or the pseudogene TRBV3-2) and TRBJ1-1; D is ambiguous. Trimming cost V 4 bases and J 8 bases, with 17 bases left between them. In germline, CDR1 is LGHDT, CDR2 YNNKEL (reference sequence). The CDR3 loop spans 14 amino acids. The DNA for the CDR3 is TGTGCCAGCAGCCCTTCTCGCGGAACCCAAGAAGCTTTCTTT. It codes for CASSPSRGTQEAFF.

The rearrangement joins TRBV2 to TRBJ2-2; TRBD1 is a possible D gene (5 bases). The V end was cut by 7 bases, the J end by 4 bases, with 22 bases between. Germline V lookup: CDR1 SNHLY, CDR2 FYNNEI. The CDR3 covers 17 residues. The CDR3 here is CASTQGGGIFGTGELFF. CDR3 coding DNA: TGTGCCAGCACCCAGGGCGGCGGAATATTTGGCACCGGGGAGCTGTTTTTT.

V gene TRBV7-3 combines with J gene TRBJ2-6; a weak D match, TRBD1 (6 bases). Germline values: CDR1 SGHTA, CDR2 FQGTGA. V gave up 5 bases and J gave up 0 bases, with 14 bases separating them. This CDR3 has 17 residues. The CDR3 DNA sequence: TGTGCCAGCAGCCTAGCAGGGGCGAGCTCTGGGGCCAACGTCCTGACTTTC. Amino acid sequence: CASSLAGASSGANVLTF.

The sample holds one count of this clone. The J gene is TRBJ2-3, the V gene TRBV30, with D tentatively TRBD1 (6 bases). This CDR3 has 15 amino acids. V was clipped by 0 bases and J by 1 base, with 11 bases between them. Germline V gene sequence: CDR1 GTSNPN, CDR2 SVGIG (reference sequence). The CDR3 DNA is TGTGCCTGGAGTGTACAGGCAGGGGGCACAGATACGCAGTATTTT. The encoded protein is CAWSVQAGGTDTQYF.

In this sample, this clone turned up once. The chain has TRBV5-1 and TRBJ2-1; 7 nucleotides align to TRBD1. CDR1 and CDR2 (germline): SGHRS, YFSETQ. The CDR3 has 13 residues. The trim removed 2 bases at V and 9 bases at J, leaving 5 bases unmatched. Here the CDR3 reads CASSFHRGREQFF. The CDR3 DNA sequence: TGCGCCAGCAGCTTCCACAGGGGACGTGAGCAGTTCTTC.

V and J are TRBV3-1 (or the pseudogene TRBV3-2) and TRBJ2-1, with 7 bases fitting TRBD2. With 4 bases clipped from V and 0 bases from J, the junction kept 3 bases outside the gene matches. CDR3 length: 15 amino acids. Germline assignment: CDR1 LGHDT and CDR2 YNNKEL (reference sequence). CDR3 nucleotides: TGTGCCAGCAGCCCCGGACTAGTCTCCTACAATGAGCAGTTCTTC. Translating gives CASSPGLVSYNEQFF.

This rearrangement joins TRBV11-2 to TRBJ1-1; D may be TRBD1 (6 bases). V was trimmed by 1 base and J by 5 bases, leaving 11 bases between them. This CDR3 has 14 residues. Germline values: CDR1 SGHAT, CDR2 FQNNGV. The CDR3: CASSLARTVTEAFF. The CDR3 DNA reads TGTGCCAGCAGCTTAGCACGGACAGTGACTGAAGCTTTCTTT.

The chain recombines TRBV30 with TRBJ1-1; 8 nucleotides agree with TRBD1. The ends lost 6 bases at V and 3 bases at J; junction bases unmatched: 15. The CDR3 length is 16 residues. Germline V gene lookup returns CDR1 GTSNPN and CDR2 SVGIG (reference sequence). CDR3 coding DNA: TGTGCCTGCCCGAGAGGGGCAGGGGGCGCGTACACTGAAGCTTTCTTT. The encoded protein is CACPRGAGGAYTEAFF. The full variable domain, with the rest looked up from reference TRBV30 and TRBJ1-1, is SQTIHQWPATLVQPVGSPLSLECTVEGTSNPNLYWYRQAAGRGLQLLFYSVGIGQISSEVPQNLSASRPQDRQFILSSKKLLLSDSGFYLCACPRGAGGAYTEAFFGQGTRLTVV.

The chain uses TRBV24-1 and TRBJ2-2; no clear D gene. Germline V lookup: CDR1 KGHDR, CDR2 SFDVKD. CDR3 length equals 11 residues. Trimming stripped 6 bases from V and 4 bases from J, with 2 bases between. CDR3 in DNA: TGTGCCACCAGTCTCACCGGGGAGCTGTTTTTT. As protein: CATSLTGELFF.

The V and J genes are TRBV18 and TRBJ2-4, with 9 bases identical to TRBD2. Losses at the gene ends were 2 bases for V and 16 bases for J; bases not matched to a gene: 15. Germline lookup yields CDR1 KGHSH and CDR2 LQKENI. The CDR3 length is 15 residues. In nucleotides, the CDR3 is TGTGCCAGCTCACCAAGTGTGACTAGCGGACGACTATTATACTTC. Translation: CASSPSVTSGRLLYF.

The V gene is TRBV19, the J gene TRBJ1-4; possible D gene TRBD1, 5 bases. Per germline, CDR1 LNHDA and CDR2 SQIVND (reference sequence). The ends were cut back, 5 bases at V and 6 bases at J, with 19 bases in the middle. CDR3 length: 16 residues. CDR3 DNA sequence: TGTGCCAGTAGTTCTGGCGGACGAGGACACGATGAAAAACTGTTTTTT. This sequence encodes CASSSGGRGHDEKLFF.

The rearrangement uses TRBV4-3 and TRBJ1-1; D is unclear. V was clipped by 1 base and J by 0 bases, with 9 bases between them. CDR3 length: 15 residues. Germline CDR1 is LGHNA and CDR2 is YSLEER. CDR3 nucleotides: TGCGCCAGCAGCCAAGGGGTCAGGTTGAACACTGAAGCTTTCTTT. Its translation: CASSQGVRLNTEAFF.

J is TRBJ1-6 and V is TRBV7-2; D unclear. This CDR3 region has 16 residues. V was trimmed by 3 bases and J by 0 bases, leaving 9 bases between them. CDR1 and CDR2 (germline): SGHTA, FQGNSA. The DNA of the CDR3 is TGTGCCAGCAGCTTGCGGGATAGCTCCTATAATTCACCCCTCCACTTT. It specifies CASSLRDSSYNSPLHF.

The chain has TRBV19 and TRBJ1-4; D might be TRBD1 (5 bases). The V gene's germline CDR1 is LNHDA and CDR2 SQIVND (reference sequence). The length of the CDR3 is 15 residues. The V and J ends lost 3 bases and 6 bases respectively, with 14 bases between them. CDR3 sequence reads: CASSMAGYGDEKLFF. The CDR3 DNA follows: TGTGCCAGTAGTATGGCAGGGTACGGTGATGAAAAACTGTTTTTT.

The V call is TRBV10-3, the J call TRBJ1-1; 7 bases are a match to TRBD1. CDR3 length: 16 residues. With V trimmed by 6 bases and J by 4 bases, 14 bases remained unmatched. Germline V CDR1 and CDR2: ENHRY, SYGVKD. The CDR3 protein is CAIRPGHPGGFTEAFF. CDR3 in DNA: TGTGCCATCAGGCCGGGACATCCAGGGGGTTTCACTGAAGCTTTCTTT.

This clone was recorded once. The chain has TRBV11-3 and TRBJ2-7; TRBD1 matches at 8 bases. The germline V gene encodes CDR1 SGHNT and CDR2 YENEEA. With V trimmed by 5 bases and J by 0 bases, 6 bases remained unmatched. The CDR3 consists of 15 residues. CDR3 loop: CASSPQGALSYEQYF. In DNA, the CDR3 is TGTGCCAGCAGCCCCCAGGGGGCCCTCTCCTACGAGCAGTACTTC.